These 32 T cell receptor beta chains originate from one sample sequenced in a study of T-cell memory formation after mild COVID-19. TCRdb used MiXCR to reprocess the 5' RACE reads, holding one entry per CDR3 protein. The data contain a few hundred thousand distinct CDR3 sequences, around 15% of them singletons. Sequencing used PBMCs or a T cell subset sorted from them (not recorded which). The origin of the receptors is a man between 18 and 35 years old who had mild COVID-19 (a few samples of this study predate the infection). Cell type and time point are not known.

This clonotype was counted only a few times. The CDR3 protein is CASSKSVQGVIFGYTF. In nucleotides, the CDR3 is TGTGCCAGCAGCAAATCGGTACAGGGGGTAATTTTTGGCTACACCTTC. The V gene is TRBV21-1, the J gene TRBJ1-2; the table names TRBD1, a call not compared with the DNA. TRBV21-1 is listed as a pseudogene. The CDR3 runs 16 residues.

This clonotype was recorded a few times. The chain is built from TRBV5-1 and TRBJ2-1; D unresolved. CDR1 is SGHRS, CDR2 YFSETQ, per germline. The CDR3 length is 12 residues. Between the trimmed V and J ends, which lost 4 bases and 10 bases, there was a span of 12 bases. The CDR3 sequence is CASSLTPREQFF. The CDR3 region has the DNA TGCGCCAGCAGCCTGACCCCCAGGGAGCAGTTCTTC.

This clonotype has just a few counts. The chain uses TRBV19 and TRBJ2-2; D is ambiguous. V was cut by 3 bases and J by 4 bases, with 3 bases left in between. Germline V gene data show CDR1 as LNHDA and CDR2 as SQIVND (reference sequence). The CDR3 is made up of 12 amino acids. CDR3 in amino acids: CASSISTGELFF. In DNA form, the CDR3 reads TGTGCCAGTAGTATCAGCACCGGGGAGCTGTTTTTT.

The rearrangement links TRBV9 to TRBJ2-5; no definite D call. Germline loops: CDR1 SGDLS, CDR2 YYNGEE. With 4 bases removed from V and 1 base from J, the gap between germline ends came to 14 bases. The CDR3 runs to 15 residues. The CDR3 sequence: CASSPYRPFQETQYF. The DNA of the CDR3 is TGTGCCAGCAGCCCTTATCGCCCATTCCAAGAGACCCAGTACTTC.

V gene TRBV7-9 combines with J gene TRBJ1-1; 7 bases fit TRBD1. Germline CDR1 reads SEHNR; CDR2 reads FQNEAQ (reference sequence). With 4 bases clipped from V and 10 bases from J, the junction kept 9 bases outside the gene matches. The CDR3 runs to 13 residues. This CDR3 reads CASSSHQGVGAFF. In DNA, the CDR3 is TGTGCCAGCAGCTCTCACCAGGGGGTCGGAGCTTTCTTT. The whole variable domain, remainder taken from reference TRBV7-9 and TRBJ1-1, is DTGVSQNPRHKITKRGQNVTFRCDPISEHNRLYWYRQTLGQGPEFLTYFQNEAQLEKSRLLSDRFSAERPKGSFSTLEIQRTEQGDSAMYLCASSSHQGVGAFFGQGTRLTVV.

This clonotype was seen repeatedly, ten times or more. The rearrangement joins TRBV9 to TRBJ2-3; possible D gene TRBD2, 7 bases. V was shortened by 4 bases and J by 0 bases, with 12 bases between the two germline ends. The V gene's germline CDR1 is SGDLS and CDR2 YYNGEE. This CDR3 contains 15 residues. In nucleotides, the CDR3 is TGTGCCAGCAGCTCCGGGGGGCCGAGCACAGATACGCAGTATTTT. Translated: CASSSGGPSTDTQYF.

This clonotype has a handful of counts. J is TRBJ1-5 and V is TRBV12-3 or TRBV12-4, with D hard to call. V dropped 4 bases and J dropped 9 bases, with 10 bases sitting between them. The CDR3 contains 12 residues. CDR3 in amino acids: CASSSSEGPQHF. CDR3 bases: TGTGCCAGCAGTTCCTCGGAGGGGCCCCAGCATTTT.

V is TRBV12-3 or TRBV12-4 and J is TRBJ2-3, with D possibly TRBD2 on 6 matching bases. This CDR3 spans 15 amino acids. The germline V and J ends were trimmed by 9 bases and 0 bases, with 16 bases remaining between them. The CDR3 bases are TGTGCCAGTACCCTCCGCGGGGTTAGCACAGATACGCAGTATTTT. It is translated as CASTLRGVSTDTQYF.

J is TRBJ2-7 and V is TRBV6-5; D may correspond to TRBD1 or TRBD2 (5 bases each). V was cut by 0 bases and J by 1 base, with 7 bases left in between. Germline-derived CDR1 and CDR2 are MNHEY and SVGAGI. This CDR3 has 14 residues. CDR3 sequence reads: CASSYSGRSYEQYF. The CDR3 nucleotides read TGTGCCAGCAGTTACTCGGGACGGTCCTACGAGCAGTACTTC.

The V gene is TRBV12-3 or TRBV12-4, the J gene TRBJ2-2, with 8 bases aligning to TRBD2. Trimming removed 5 bases from V and 5 bases from J; junction bases left unmatched: 10. This CDR3 contains 16 residues. CDR3 sequence: CASSPPGTRHTGELFF. The CDR3 DNA is TGTGCCAGCAGTCCCCCCGGGACTAGACATACCGGGGAGCTGTTTTTT.

The sample holds a few counts of this clonotype. The chain joins TRBV29-1 to TRBJ2-3; unclear D gene. The CDR3 sequence is 13 residues long. V was shortened by 5 bases and J by 2 bases, with 11 bases between the two germline ends. Germline-derived CDR1 and CDR2 are SQVTM and ANQGSEA. CDR3 DNA: TGCAGCGTTCCCATACTACTCACAGATACGCAGTATTTT. Its translation is CSVPILLTDTQYF.

The rearrangement uses TRBV5-1 and TRBJ1-3; 8 positions match TRBD1. The ends lost 4 bases at V and 1 base at J; junction bases unmatched: 4. There are 15 residues in the CDR3. Germline V gives CDR1 SGHRS, CDR2 YFSETQ. This CDR3 reads CASSVQGGSGNTIYF. The CDR3 DNA reads as TGCGCCAGCAGCGTACAGGGGGGATCTGGAAACACCATATATTTT. Looking up the rest from reference TRBV5-1 and TRBJ1-3 gives the full variable domain: KAGVTQTPRYLIKTRGQQVTLSCSPISGHRSVSWYQQTPGQGLQFLFEYFSETQRNKGNFPGRFSGRQFSNSRSEMNVSTLELGDSALYLCASSVQGGSGNTIYFGEGSWLTVV.

The J gene is TRBJ1-2, the V gene TRBV29-1; no reliable D call. The germline CDR1 and CDR2 sequences are SQVTM and ANQGSEA. This CDR3 is built from 13 residues. V shed 6 bases and J shed 5 bases, with 16 bases lying between them. The CDR3 reads CSVALEAPYGYTF. The CDR3 DNA is TGCAGCGTCGCCCTGGAGGCACCATATGGCTACACCTTC. The whole variable domain, remainder taken from reference TRBV29-1 and TRBJ1-2, is SAVISQKPSRDICQRGTSLTIQCQVDSQVTMMFWYRQQPGQSLTLIATANQGSEATYESGFVIDKFPISRPNLTFSTLTVSNMSPEDSSIYLCSVALEAPYGYTFGSGTRLTVV.

This clonotype was observed a handful of times. The rearrangement links TRBV6-6 to TRBJ2-5; TRBD2 matches 9 bases. Trimming took 3 bases from V and 1 from J; bases not matched to a gene: 3. Per germline, CDR1 MNHNY and CDR2 SVGAGI (reference sequence). The CDR3 is 15 amino acids. In DNA form, the CDR3 reads TGTGCCAGCAGTTATCTAGCGGGGTCCCAAGAGACCCAGTACTTC. Amino acid sequence: CASSYLAGSQETQYF.

This chain joins TRBV7-9 and TRBJ1-2; D unresolved. The CDR3 is 13 residues long. Germline V gives CDR1 SEHNR, CDR2 FQNEAQ (reference sequence). V lost 3 bases to trimming and J lost 8 bases, with 13 bases between them. The CDR3 is CASSFSGFVGYTF. CDR3 bases: TGTGCCAGCAGCTTCTCTGGTTTTGTGGGCTACACCTTC.

The table lists this clonotype with a few counts. The rearrangement joins TRBV5-5 to TRBJ1-2; tentative D call: TRBD1 (5 bases). CDR3 length: 16 residues. V shed 6 bases and J shed 1 base, with 19 bases lying between them. Germline V lookup: CDR1 SGHKS, CDR2 YYEKEE (reference sequence). CDR3 loop: CASTLQIRQGNYGYTF. DNA for the CDR3: TGTGCCAGCACCCTCCAAATCCGGCAGGGTAACTATGGCTACACCTTC.

J is TRBJ2-3 and V is TRBV20-1; D may be TRBD2 (6 bases). V was trimmed by 6 bases and J by 0 bases, leaving 19 bases between them. This CDR3 spans 16 amino acids. Germline CDR1 and CDR2: DFQATT and SNEGSKA (reference sequence). The CDR3 protein is CSAVGAAGTSTDTQYF. As DNA, the CDR3 is TGCAGTGCCGTTGGGGCAGCGGGCACTAGCACAGATACGCAGTATTTT.

V is TRBV12-3 or TRBV12-4 and J is TRBJ1-6; 10 bases line up with TRBD1. The CDR3 runs to 14 residues. Germline trimming cut 7 bases from V and 7 bases from J; bases unmatched to any gene: 4. The DNA for the CDR3 is TGTGCCAGCAACCCGGGACAGGGGAATTCACCCCTCCACTTT. Translating it yields CASNPGQGNSPLHF.

The chain is built from TRBV29-1 and TRBJ2-1; the match to TRBD1 covers 7 bases. This CDR3 has 14 amino acids. V trimming: 6 bases; J trimming: 0 bases; junction bases outside the gene matches: 5. Germline CDR1 reads SQVTM; CDR2 reads ANQGSEA. For the CDR3, the DNA is TGCAGCGTGGAAAGGGACAGCTCCTACAATGAGCAGTTCTTC. Protein sequence: CSVERDSSYNEQFF.

The chain has TRBV9 and TRBJ2-3; unclear D gene. V was clipped by 0 bases and J by 5 bases, with 4 bases between them. The germline V gene has CDR1 SGDLS and CDR2 YYNGEE. The length of the CDR3 is 12 residues. The CDR3 spells CASSVAQDTQYF. CDR3 DNA sequence: TGTGCCAGCAGCGTAGCCCAAGATACGCAGTATTTT. The full variable domain, completed using reference TRBV9 and TRBJ2-3, is DSGVTQTPKHLITATGQRVTLRCSPRSGDLSVYWYQQSLDQGLQFLIQYYNGEERAKGNILERFSAQQFPDLHSELNLSSLELGDSALYFCASSVAQDTQYFGPGTRLTVL.

This chain links TRBV6-2 or TRBV6-3 with TRBJ2-3; maybe TRBD2 (6 bases). Germline lookup yields CDR1 MNHEY and CDR2 SVGEGT. The CDR3 spans 16 residues. The germline V and J ends were trimmed by 2 bases and 4 bases, with 16 bases remaining between them. The CDR3 spells CASSYGGATGSDTQYF. The CDR3 nucleotides read TGTGCCAGCAGTTACGGCGGGGCGACCGGATCAGATACGCAGTATTTT.

The sample holds a few counts of this clonotype. This sequence joins TRBV7-2 and TRBJ1-2, with no clear D. The CDR3 has 14 amino acids. The germline V gene has CDR1 SGHTA and CDR2 FQGNSA. V lost 1 base and J lost 8, with 14 bases in between. The CDR3 sequence is CASSLVLSGGGYTF. For the CDR3, the DNA is TGTGCCAGCAGCTTAGTTCTGTCTGGCGGAGGCTACACCTTC.

This chain uses TRBV7-9 with TRBJ1-5; D gene uncertain. This CDR3 region has 12 residues. Germline lookup yields CDR1 SEHNR and CDR2 FQNEAQ (reference sequence). Deletions cut 3 bases from V and 3 bases from J, with 3 bases between. The CDR3 DNA reads TGTGCCAGCAGCTTCCCCAATCAGCCCCAGCATTTT. This gives the protein CASSFPNQPQHF.

This clonotype was recorded a few times. The V gene is TRBV15, the J gene TRBJ2-2, with 9 bases identical to TRBD1. The trim removed 5 bases at V and 6 bases at J, leaving 10 bases unmatched. This CDR3 region has 16 residues. Germline lookup yields CDR1 LNHNV and CDR2 YYDKDF (reference sequence). The chain's CDR3 is CATSARDRDFAGELFF. The CDR3 region has the DNA TGTGCCACCAGCGCCCGGGACAGGGATTTCGCCGGGGAGCTGTTTTTT. The whole variable domain, remainder taken from reference TRBV15 and TRBJ2-2, is DAMVIQNPRYQVTQFGKPVTLSCSQTLNHNVMYWYQQKSSQAPKLLFHYYDKDFNNEADTPDNFQSRRPNTSFCFLDIRSPGLGDTAMYLCATSARDRDFAGELFFGEGSRLTVL.

Only a few counts were recorded for this clonotype. The chain recombines TRBV7-6 with TRBJ2-1; weak D call: TRBD1 (6 bases). The CDR3 is 14 residues long. Trimming stripped 6 bases from V and 9 bases from J, with 18 bases between. From germline, CDR1 is SGHVS and CDR2 FNYEAQ. In DNA, the CDR3 is TGTGCCAGCAGACCCGAGGGGGTTATGGGTGAGCAGTTCTTC. It is translated as CASRPEGVMGEQFF.

The genes are TRBV5-6 and TRBJ2-5; TRBD1 matches 8 bases. This CDR3 spans 17 amino acids. The ends lost 4 bases at V and 6 bases at J; junction bases unmatched: 17. The germline CDR1 and CDR2 sequences are SGHDT and YYEEEE. As DNA, the CDR3 is TGTGCCAGCAGCCGAGGACAGGGCAAGTTCGTCCAGAAGACCCAGTACTTC. It encodes CASSRGQGKFVQKTQYF.

The chain has TRBV24-1 and TRBJ1-2, with D uncertain. Trimming pared 2 bases from V and 11 bases from J, leaving 8 bases between. Germline loops: CDR1 KGHDR, CDR2 SFDVKD. The CDR3 extends over 11 amino acids. CDR3 coding DNA: TGTGCCACCAGTGATTCCTCGTGGTACACCTTC. Its protein product is CATSDSSWYTF.

This chain uses TRBV6-2 or TRBV6-3 with TRBJ1-5; D is ambiguous. V was pared by 2 bases and J by 0 bases, with 5 bases between. Germline CDR1 and CDR2: MNHEY and SVGEGT. The CDR3 runs 14 residues. CDR3 sequence: CASSYRASNQPQHF. As DNA, the CDR3 is TGTGCCAGCAGTTACAGGGCTAGCAATCAGCCCCAGCATTTT.

The genes are TRBV27 and TRBJ1-2, with TRBD1 identical over 10 bases. The CDR3 runs 14 residues. The germline V gene has CDR1 MNHEY and CDR2 SMNVEV (reference sequence). V gave up 8 bases and J gave up 6 bases; unmatched junction bases: 9. CDR3 DNA sequence: TGTGCCAGCCATAGGACAGGGGGAGGCAATGGCTACACCTTC. Its translation is CASHRTGGGNGYTF.

This clonotype has ten or more counts. The genes are TRBV28 and TRBJ1-2; D ambiguous. This CDR3 is 14 amino acids long. Germline lookup yields CDR1 MDHEN and CDR2 SYDVKM. Trimming removed 9 bases at V and 4 bases at J, with 18 bases between. The CDR3 DNA sequence: TGTGCCAGTGAGCCCCAGGCCATTCCCTATGGCTACACCTTC. Amino acids: CASEPQAIPYGYTF.

This clonotype was seen a handful of times. The chain recombines TRBV28 with TRBJ1-1; maybe TRBD1 (6 bases). This CDR3 is 14 amino acids long. The V gene's germline CDR1 is MDHEN and CDR2 SYDVKM. Trimming removed 8 bases from V and 0 bases from J, with 13 bases in between. The CDR3 DNA sequence: TGTGCCAGCCGCGCCGGGACAATGAACACTGAAGCTTTCTTT. Its protein is CASRAGTMNTEAFF.

This clonotype appeared a few times. The CDR3 DNA reads as TGTGCCAGCAGTTTCGCTCAAGGGAACACTGAAGCTTTCTTT. Protein sequence: CASSFAQGNTEAFF. The chain has TRBV12-3 or TRBV12-4 and TRBJ1-1; unclear D gene. Deletions cut 3 bases from V and 1 base from J, with 9 bases between. The CDR3 is 14 amino acids.